This T cell receptor beta chain was sequenced for a study of T cell repertoires in cytomegalovirus infection. About the research overall: From public TCR beta signatures came an indication of both CMV infection and matching HLA type.

One entry per CDR3 protein, called by TCRdb with MiXCR from the reads. The table lists under 200,000 distinct CDR3 sequences, 8% to 10% of them singletons, with about 5% in the top ten. The study's findings and limits: HLA-C-restricted CMV clonotypes gave the most frequent clonotype in two of eight donors.

This clonotype has ten or more counts. Its cognate antigen is unknown. The receptor comes from a human donor in good health (CMV status not recorded). Some clones in this sample may be carry-over from other donors' samples. The sample was PBMCs.

The CDR3 bases are TGTGCCAGCAGCCCCCCCGCAGGGGTCTACGGCTACACCTTC. It codes for CASSPPAGVYGYTF. The chain couples TRBV7-8 to TRBJ1-2; TRBD1 is a possible D gene (6 bases). The CDR3 sequence is 14 residues long. CDR1 and CDR2 from the germline V gene are SGHVS and FQNEAQ. The V gene lost 5 bases and the J gene lost 8 bases, with 18 bases spanning the gap.